This TCR beta chain was sequenced during a study of shared clonotypes between healthy human individuals. Clones were sequenced by immunoSEQ multiplex PCR, and TCRdb holds only the in-frame ones, with some missing. The profile covers 1.5 million to 2.5 million clones, with over 85% appearing a single time and 1.2% taken by the ten largest. V gave up 4 bases and J gave up 3 bases; unmatched junction bases: 15. Germline loops: CDR1 SGHTA, CDR2 FQGNSA. CDR3 length equals 17 residues. Naive CD8 cells lacked CD45RO, underwent positive selection for CCR7 and left out terminally differentiated effector memory CD45RA+ cells.

What was sequenced was naive CD8+ T cells sorted from blood. The chain is built from TRBV7-2 and TRBJ2-7; 7 bases fit TRBD2. The TCR originated in a man aged 18 to 30 in good health. This CDR3 reads CASSSNFMEVAGYEQYF. CDR3 DNA: TGTGCCAGCAGCTCAAATTTCATGGAGGTAGCGGGCTACGAGCAGTACTTC.